Following are 28 T cell receptor beta chains from one sample sequenced in a study of T cell responses to AZD1222 COVID-19 vaccine. The data were produced by immunoSEQ multiplex PCR, yet TCRdb's version contains in-frame clones alone and is incomplete. This table has about 64,000 clones, about 90% appearing once. The input for sequencing was peripheral blood, taken 28 days after the second dose of the MenACWY control vaccine. The receptors come from an adult who received the MenACWY meningococcal vaccine as a control.

The chain has TRBV27 and TRBJ1-4, with 8 bases lining up with TRBD1. The CDR3 is 15 amino acids. Per germline, CDR1 MNHEY and CDR2 SMNVEV (reference sequence). Trimming took 0 bases from V and 9 from J; bases not matched to a gene: 6. The CDR3 sequence: CASSLSPGQAQKLFF. CDR3 DNA: TGTGCCAGCAGTTTATCCCCGGGACAGGCCCAAAAACTGTTTTTT. The entire variable domain, with the rest obtained from reference TRBV27 and TRBJ1-4, is as follows: EAQVTQNPRYLITVTGKKLTVTCSQNMNHEYMSWYRQDPGLGLRQIYYSMNVEVTDKGDVPEGYKVSRKEKRNFPLILESPSPNQTSLYFCASSLSPGQAQKLFFGSGTQLSVL.

The chain is built from TRBV6-4 and TRBJ2-1; TRBD2 matches at 10 bases. The CDR3 is 17 residues long. The V gene's germline CDR1 is MRHNA and CDR2 SNTAGT. V lost 0 bases and J lost 5; bases outside the gene matches: 7. The CDR3 nucleotides read TGTGCCAGCAGTGACTCTAGGGGACTAGCGACCCACAATGAGCAGTTCTTC. Protein product: CASSDSRGLATHNEQFF.

The rearrangement joins TRBV5-5 to TRBJ2-1, with 13 bases matching TRBD2. Trimming at V came to 4 bases and at J to 5 bases, leaving 6 bases not matched to a gene. This CDR3 is built from 16 residues. The V gene's germline CDR1 is SGHKS and CDR2 YYEKEE (reference sequence). In DNA form, the CDR3 reads TGTGCCAGCAGCGGCGGACTAGCGGGAGCCCACAATGAGCAGTTCTTC. It translates to CASSGGLAGAHNEQFF.

This clone was detected once. This chain uses TRBV5-1 with TRBJ2-5, with D hard to call. The CDR3 runs to 11 residues. V lost 2 bases and J lost 5, with 4 bases in between. CDR1 is SGHRS and CDR2 is YFSETQ in the germline V gene. CDR3 sequence (DNA): TGCGCCAGCAGCTTAAGGGAGACCCAGTACTTC. Translating gives CASSLRETQYF.

This chain links TRBV29-1 with TRBJ1-1; the D gene is possibly TRBD1 (6 bases). CDR1 is SQVTM, CDR2 ANQGSEA, per germline. CDR3 length equals 11 residues. V was pared by 7 bases and J by 6 bases, with 12 bases between. In DNA form, the CDR3 reads TGCAGCGATGGGACAACCCCTGAAGCTTTCTTT. Translation gives CSDGTTPEAFF.

The chain employs TRBV5-5 and TRBJ1-6; maybe TRBD1 (5 bases). Germline V lookup: CDR1 SGHKS, CDR2 YYEKEE (reference sequence). V lost 9 bases and J 8 bases, leaving 18 bases between the germline ends. The CDR3 runs to 14 residues. The CDR3, as DNA: TGTGCCACTTCGGGAGGGGCAAAGGATTCACCCCTCCACTTT. Translation: CATSGGAKDSPLHF.

This chain uses TRBV5-1 with TRBJ2-2; D gene ambiguous. The CDR3 is made up of 14 amino acids. Trimming left V 2 bases short and J 0 bases short, with 5 bases between. Germline assignment: CDR1 SGHRS and CDR2 YFSETQ. CDR3 in DNA: TGCGCCAGCAGCTTCGGGTCGAACACCGGGGAGCTGTTTTTT. It specifies CASSFGSNTGELFF.

J is TRBJ1-2 and V is TRBV3-1 (or the pseudogene TRBV3-2); 12 positions agree with TRBD1. The CDR3 is 14 residues long. Per germline, CDR1 LGHDT and CDR2 YNNKEL (reference sequence). J was trimmed by 7 bases and V by 6 bases; bases with no gene match: 6. The CDR3 loop is CASRSGTGGSGYTF. The CDR3, as DNA: TGTGCCAGCAGATCCGGGACAGGGGGCTCTGGCTACACCTTC.

The CDR3 loop is CAWSGGEGGEAFF. The CDR3 DNA sequence: TGTGCCTGGAGTGGAGGGGAAGGAGGTGAAGCTTTCTTT. This chain uses TRBV30 with TRBJ1-1, with D perhaps TRBD1 (5 bases). CDR1 is GTSNPN and CDR2 is SVGIG in the germline V gene (reference sequence). Trimming pared 1 base from V and 7 bases from J, leaving 13 bases between. This CDR3 is built from 13 residues.

The chain is built from TRBV6-5 and TRBJ2-2; D unresolved. Looked up from germline, CDR1 is MNHEY and CDR2 is SVGAGI. This CDR3 region has 13 residues. V lost 2 bases and J lost 3, with 4 bases in between. CDR3 amino acids: CASSYQDTGELFF. The DNA for the CDR3 is TGTGCCAGCAGTTACCAAGACACCGGGGAGCTGTTTTTT.

V gene TRBV28 combines with J gene TRBJ2-6; the D is unclear. The CDR3 sequence is 14 residues long. CDR1 is MDHEN and CDR2 is SYDVKM in the germline V gene. The V end was cut by 1 base, the J end by 0 bases, with 1 base between. CDR3 nucleotide sequence: TGTGCCAGCAGTTTATTCTCTGGGGCCAACGTCCTGACTTTC. Translated: CASSLFSGANVLTF.

J is TRBJ1-4 and V is TRBV30; no clear D gene. The CDR3 has 12 amino acids. V was trimmed by 0 bases and J by 7 bases, leaving 6 bases between them. CDR1 is GTSNPN and CDR2 is SVGIG in the germline V gene (reference sequence). CDR3 nucleotide sequence: TGTGCCTGGAGTGTAAAAGGTGAAAAACTGTTTTTT. Protein product: CAWSVKGEKLFF.

CDR3 coding DNA: TGTGCCAGCAGCAAAGAGGGGACCAATCAGCCCCAGCATTTT. It translates to CASSKEGTNQPQHF. The V and J genes are TRBV7-9 and TRBJ1-5; a possible D gene is TRBD1 (5 bases). The CDR3 has 14 residues. CDR1 and CDR2 (germline): SEHNR, FQNEAQ (reference sequence). V was cut by 5 bases and J by 3 bases, with 11 bases left in between.

This clone was counted once. The V call is TRBV29-1, the J call TRBJ2-7, with a weak D call TRBD2 (5 bases). CDR1 is SQVTM and CDR2 is ANQGSEA in the germline V gene. CDR3 length: 14 amino acids. V was shortened by 2 bases and J by 6 bases, with 17 bases between the two germline ends. CDR3 bases: TGCAGCGTTGAAAGCGGCAGAGCGGTCGGCGAGCAGTACTTC. Its translation: CSVESGRAVGEQYF.

The CDR3 nucleotides are TGTGCCAGCAGCTTAAGTCAGAACACCGGGGAGCTGTTTTTT. Translation gives CASSLSQNTGELFF. This sequence joins TRBV7-3 and TRBJ2-2, with D unclear. This CDR3 is built from 14 residues. Between the trimmed V and J ends, which lost 1 base and 1 base, there was a span of 4 bases. Germline CDR1 and CDR2: SGHTA and FQGTGA.

The chain links TRBV4-2 to TRBJ2-1; tentatively, D is TRBD2 (5 bases). Germline CDR1 is LGHNA and CDR2 is YNFKEQ. This CDR3 comprises 16 residues. Trimming took 0 bases from V and 4 from J, leaving 13 bases between them. The CDR3 coding sequence is TGTGCCAGCAGCCAAGATAGGGAGAATGGGTACAATGAGCAGTTCTTC. It specifies CASSQDRENGYNEQFF.

This chain links TRBV6-5 with TRBJ2-5; TRBD2 aligns across 8 bases. The length of the CDR3 is 14 residues. V trimming: 5 bases; J trimming: 1 base; junction bases outside the gene matches: 3. The V gene's germline CDR1 is MNHEY and CDR2 SVGAGI. CDR3 loop: CASSPLAAQETQYF. The CDR3 region has the DNA TGTGCCAGCAGTCCACTAGCGGCCCAAGAGACCCAGTACTTC.

The CDR3 region has the DNA TGTGCCAGTATTGAGGGGGCCGGCACCGGGGAGCTGTTTTTT. Translated: CASIEGAGTGELFF. J is TRBJ2-2 and V is TRBV19; TRBD1 matches at 7 bases. The germline V gene encodes CDR1 LNHDA and CDR2 SQIVND (reference sequence). The CDR3 sequence is 14 residues long. Germline trimming cut 7 bases from V and 4 bases from J; bases unmatched to any gene: 6.

This clone was counted once. The chain has TRBV3-1 (or the pseudogene TRBV3-2) and TRBJ2-7, with 9 nucleotides matching TRBD2. The V gene end was trimmed by 4 bases and the J gene end by 7 bases; junction bases not matched to a gene: 11. Germline loops: CDR1 LGHDT, CDR2 YNNKEL (reference sequence). The CDR3 sequence is 15 residues long. The CDR3, as DNA: TGTGCCAGCAGCCGCGCTAGCGGGACTCTCTTTGAGCAGTACTTC. Its translation: CASSRASGTLFEQYF.

V is TRBV30 and J is TRBJ2-2, with D perhaps TRBD2 (5 bases). Trimming shortened V by 5 bases and J by 6 bases, and 10 bases separated the two germline ends. CDR1 is GTSNPN, CDR2 SVGIG, per germline (reference sequence). The length of the CDR3 is 12 residues. The CDR3 sequence is CAWGRSPGELFF. DNA of the CDR3: TGTGCCTGGGGGAGATCCCCCGGGGAGCTGTTTTTT.

This clone was observed once. Here the CDR3 reads CASSPRRGLASNEQFF. As DNA, the CDR3 is TGTGCCAGCAGCCCAAGGCGGGGACTAGCTTCCAATGAGCAGTTCTTC. The V call is TRBV7-3, the J call TRBJ2-1, with TRBD2 matching over 9 bases. The CDR3 runs to 16 residues. Trimming took 5 bases from V and 6 from J; bases not matched to a gene: 11. Germline V CDR1 and CDR2: SGHTA, FQGTGA.

The rearrangement uses TRBV25-1 and TRBJ1-1; D is possibly TRBD1 (5 bases). The CDR3 runs 12 residues. The germline CDR1 and CDR2 sequences are MGHDK and SYGVNS. V was clipped by 5 bases and J by 4 bases, with 8 bases between them. CDR3 nucleotides: TGTGCCAGCAGTACAGGATCCACTGAAGCTTTCTTT. It is translated as CASSTGSTEAFF.

The V call is TRBV5-5, the J call TRBJ2-3; 7 bases map to TRBD1. This CDR3 has 15 amino acids. Germline CDR1 and CDR2: SGHKS and YYEKEE (reference sequence). V lost 4 bases to trimming and J lost 0 bases; unmatched junction nucleotides: 5. The CDR3 DNA sequence: TGTGCCAGCAGCAGGGGGACAGCTAGCACAGATACGCAGTATTTT. Translated: CASSRGTASTDTQYF.

Only a few counts were recorded for this clone. In DNA form, the CDR3 reads TGTGCCTGCTCAAGAGAGTACACCGGGGAGCTGTTTTTT. It codes for CACSREYTGELFF. The chain recombines TRBV2 with TRBJ2-2; D ambiguous. The germline V and J ends were trimmed by 11 bases and 3 bases, with 13 bases remaining between them. Germline assignment: CDR1 SNHLY and CDR2 FYNNEI. The CDR3 spans 13 residues.

The chain is built from TRBV30 and TRBJ1-6; the D gene is possibly TRBD1 (5 bases). V was trimmed by 0 bases and J by 10 bases, leaving 13 bases between them. Germline V lookup: CDR1 GTSNPN, CDR2 SVGIG (reference sequence). CDR3 length: 14 residues. CDR3 sequence (DNA): TGTGCCTGGAGTGTTTCAGGGCTTGGGTCACCCCTCCACTTT. Translation: CAWSVSGLGSPLHF.

V usage is TRBV7-2 and J usage is TRBJ1-5, with 7 bases matching TRBD1. Germline assignment: CDR1 SGHTA and CDR2 FQGNSA. The CDR3 spans 15 residues. V lost 4 bases to trimming and J lost 6 bases; unmatched junction nucleotides: 9. CDR3 bases: TGTGCCAGCAGCTCTACAGGGGAGAGAGGTCAGCCCCAGCATTTT. Encoded protein: CASSSTGERGQPQHF.

The genes are TRBV15 and TRBJ2-7, with D possibly being TRBD2 (6 bases). V dropped 0 bases and J dropped 4 bases, with 19 bases sitting between them. The V gene's germline CDR1 is LNHNV and CDR2 YYDKDF (reference sequence). This CDR3 is 17 amino acids long. CDR3 DNA sequence: TGTGCCACCAGCAGAGATGAGACTAGTAGACCTACTTACGAGCAGTACTTC. Residues: CATSRDETSRPTYEQYF.

This clone was found a few times. V and J are TRBV19 and TRBJ1-5; a weak D match, TRBD1 (5 bases). Germline assignment: CDR1 LNHDA and CDR2 SQIVND (reference sequence). The CDR3 sequence is 13 residues long. The V and J ends lost 5 bases and 4 bases respectively, with 9 bases between them. CDR3 residues: CASSAGWNQPQHF. The CDR3 DNA reads TGTGCCAGTAGTGCAGGGTGGAATCAGCCCCAGCATTTT.